The clone carrying this TCR beta chain has ten or more counts. Its matching antigen is unknown. Authors of the study amplified TCR beta CDR3 regions from RNA transcripts. HTBI primers were used for first-round RT-PCR of the TCR CDR3. TCRdb re-called the multiplex PCR reads through MiXCR, storing one row per CDR3 protein. The data hold roughly 500,000 distinct CDR3 sequences, with about 15% observed a single time. Trimming cost V 1 base and J 1 base; bases outside gene matches: 6. Germline V gene sequence: CDR1 LGHNA, CDR2 YSLEER. This CDR3 has 16 residues. The sample comes from a study of T cells in Graves' hyperthyroidism and ophthalmopathy. Overall study results and limits: Peripheral blood also featured most of the thyroid clonotypes expanded above 0.001.

This sequence joins TRBV4-3 and TRBJ2-5; 7 bases align to TRBD2. The sample comprised blood. This receptor was identified in a woman aged 25 to 45 with Graves' hyperthyroidism that later progressed to Graves' ophthalmopathy. CDR3 sequence reads: CASSQVAGAIQETQYF. The DNA for the CDR3 is TGCGCCAGCAGCCAAGTAGCGGGCGCGATCCAAGAGACCCAGTACTTC.